Shown below are 18 T cell receptor beta chains from a single sample sequenced in a study of graft-versus-host responses after intestinal transplantation. TCRdb's table, derived via immunoSEQ multiplex PCR, lists solely in-frame clones and lacks some. This sample has some 100,000 clones, with about 90% found just once. Their specific antigens are unknown. This specimen consisted of unstimulated CD4+ T cells sorted from spleen or lymph node cells, obtained before transplant. The receptors were gathered from a human donor who was the organ donor for an intestinal transplant.

This chain uses TRBV9 with TRBJ1-2; 8 positions agree with TRBD1. V lost 2 bases, J lost 4 bases, and 4 bases stayed unmatched. The V gene's germline CDR1 is SGDLS and CDR2 YYNGEE. CDR3 length equals 14 residues. The CDR3 DNA is TGTGCCAGCAGCGTGGGGGACAGGAGCTATGGCTACACCTTC. This gives the protein CASSVGDRSYGYTF. Supplemented by reference TRBV9 and TRBJ1-2, the full variable domain reads DSGVTQTPKHLITATGQRVTLRCSPRSGDLSVYWYQQSLDQGLQFLIQYYNGEERAKGNILERFSAQQFPDLHSELNLSSLELGDSALYFCASSVGDRSYGYTFGSGTRLTVV.

This rearrangement joins TRBV7-9 to TRBJ2-3, with 9 bases matching TRBD1. V gave up 1 base and J gave up 3 bases; unmatched junction bases: 2. This CDR3 is built from 15 residues. Germline V gene sequence: CDR1 SEHNR, CDR2 FQNEAQ (reference sequence). In nucleotides, the CDR3 is TGTGCCAGCAGCTTAGAGGGACAGGGAACAGATACGCAGTATTTT. Translation gives CASSLEGQGTDTQYF. The entire variable domain, with the rest obtained from reference TRBV7-9 and TRBJ2-3, is as follows: DTGVSQNPRHKITKRGQNVTFRCDPISEHNRLYWYRQTLGQGPEFLTYFQNEAQLEKSRLLSDRFSAERPKGSFSTLEIQRTEQGDSAMYLCASSLEGQGTDTQYFGPGTRLTVL.

The CDR3 spells CASSLGLTGQLFSYGYTF. The CDR3, as DNA: TGCGCCAGCAGCTTGGGGTTGACAGGGCAGTTGTTTAGCTATGGCTACACCTTC. The chain employs TRBV5-1 and TRBJ1-2, with TRBD1 matching over 7 bases. V lost 0 bases and J lost 4; bases outside the gene matches: 15. CDR3 length: 18 amino acids. Germline CDR1 is SGHRS and CDR2 is YFSETQ.

The gene calls are TRBV15 and TRBJ2-3; either TRBD1 or TRBD2 may fit D (5 bases each). Germline values: CDR1 LNHNV, CDR2 YYDKDF (reference sequence). The CDR3 has 15 residues. V was trimmed by 3 bases and J by 1 base, leaving 11 bases between them. CDR3 sequence reads: CATSSLSGRTDTQYF. The CDR3 DNA is TGTGCCACCAGCAGCTTGTCGGGACGCACAGATACGCAGTATTTT. The full variable domain, rest sourced from reference TRBV15 and TRBJ2-3, is DAMVIQNPRYQVTQFGKPVTLSCSQTLNHNVMYWYQQKSSQAPKLLFHYYDKDFNNEADTPDNFQSRRPNTSFCFLDIRSPGLGDTAMYLCATSSLSGRTDTQYFGPGTRLTVL.

The J gene is TRBJ2-1, the V gene TRBV7-9, with a weak D call TRBD2 (5 bases). The CDR3 is 14 residues long. Trimming shortened V by 8 bases and J by 8 bases, and 19 bases separated the two germline ends. CDR1 and CDR2 from the germline V gene are SEHNR and FQNEAQ (reference sequence). The CDR3 here is CASGSGVVFHEQFF. The CDR3 DNA reads TGTGCCAGCGGGAGTGGCGTGGTTTTCCATGAGCAGTTCTTC. Looking up the rest from reference TRBV7-9 and TRBJ2-1 gives the full variable domain: DTGVSQNPRHKITKRGQNVTFRCDPISEHNRLYWYRQTLGQGPEFLTYFQNEAQLEKSRLLSDRFSAERPKGSFSTLEIQRTEQGDSAMYLCASGSGVVFHEQFFGPGTRLTVL.

The chain uses TRBV5-1 and TRBJ2-7; D possibly uses TRBD1 or TRBD2 (5 bases each). CDR3 length: 13 residues. Between the trimmed V and J ends, which lost 7 bases and 0 bases, there was a span of 11 bases. Germline CDR1 SGHRS, CDR2 YFSETQ. Here the CDR3 DNA reads TGCGCCAGCGGGACGGGTCCCTCCTACGAGCAGTACTTC. This codes for CASGTGPSYEQYF. The whole variable domain, filled in from reference TRBV5-1 and TRBJ2-7, reads KAGVTQTPRYLIKTRGQQVTLSCSPISGHRSVSWYQQTPGQGLQFLFEYFSETQRNKGNFPGRFSGRQFSNSRSEMNVSTLELGDSALYLCASGTGPSYEQYFGPGTRLTVT.

The CDR3 here is CASGPFGTSTDTQYF. CDR3 nucleotide sequence: TGTGCCAGCGGACCTTTTGGAACTAGCACAGATACGCAGTATTTT. The chain joins TRBV9 to TRBJ2-3; D is unresolved. This CDR3 has 15 amino acids. Germline CDR1 and CDR2: SGDLS and YYNGEE. V dropped 7 bases and J dropped 0 bases, with 15 bases sitting between them.

CDR3 in amino acids: CASSLRVEQFF. CDR3 nucleotide sequence: TGTGCCAGCAGCCTTAGGGTTGAGCAGTTCTTC. The chain joins TRBV7-8 to TRBJ2-1; D gene unclear. V lost 5 bases to trimming and J lost 9 bases, with 8 bases between them. Germline-derived CDR1 and CDR2 are SGHVS and FQNEAQ. The CDR3 has 11 residues.

The chain employs TRBV6-6 and TRBJ1-2, with D unresolved. CDR1 and CDR2 from the germline V gene are MNHNY and SVGAGI (reference sequence). The CDR3 is 13 amino acids. V lost 5 bases and J 2 bases, leaving 9 bases between the germline ends. The CDR3 spells CASSATGNYGYTF. The CDR3 DNA sequence: TGTGCCAGCAGTGCCACCGGGAACTATGGCTACACCTTC.

V usage is TRBV4-1 and J usage is TRBJ2-5; 14 positions match TRBD2. Unmatched junction bases numbered 13, after V lost 4 bases and J lost 0 bases. The germline gives CDR1 MGHRA, CDR2 YSYEKL. The CDR3 is 20 amino acids. The CDR3 nucleotides read TGCGCCAGCAGCCTCAAGGAAGGACTAGCGGGGGGCATCCACCAAGAGACCCAGTACTTC. This sequence encodes CASSLKEGLAGGIHQETQYF.

The rearrangement uses TRBV5-1 and TRBJ1-6; no reliable D call. CDR3 size: 13 residues. From germline, CDR1 is SGHRS and CDR2 YFSETQ. Trimming cost V 1 base and J 15 bases, with 14 bases left between them. The CDR3 DNA follows: TGCGCCAGCAGCTTGCACGGGTCATCCGACCTCCACTTT. Translation: CASSLHGSSDLHF.

The gene calls are TRBV5-1 and TRBJ1-1, with D hard to call. Germline-derived CDR1 and CDR2 are SGHRS and YFSETQ. This CDR3 has 15 residues. Trimming removed 0 bases from V and 0 bases from J, with 9 bases in between. The CDR3 bases are TGCGCCAGCAGCTTGGTGTTTGGGGTGAACACTGAAGCTTTCTTT. Amino acids: CASSLVFGVNTEAFF.

This CDR3 is CAISESTSGGRGETQYF. CDR3 DNA sequence: TGTGCCATCAGTGAGTCGACTAGCGGGGGAAGGGGAGAGACCCAGTACTTC. V is TRBV10-3 and J is TRBJ2-5; 12 bases are a match to TRBD2. V was clipped by 0 bases and J by 4 bases; unmatched bases: 6. Germline CDR1 reads ENHRY; CDR2 reads SYGVKD. This CDR3 spans 17 amino acids.

In nucleotides, the CDR3 is TGTGCCAGCAGCCCCGGACTAGCGGGGAGGAATGAGCAGTTCTTC. Translating gives CASSPGLAGRNEQFF. The chain links TRBV11-1 to TRBJ2-1; 12 positions match TRBD2. This CDR3 is built from 15 residues. Germline V lookup: CDR1 SGHAT, CDR2 FQDESV (reference sequence). V lost 5 bases, J lost 7 bases, and 6 bases stayed unmatched.

A single count supports this clone. J is TRBJ2-7 and V is TRBV19; 10 bases are shared with TRBD1. The CDR3 covers 13 residues. With 5 bases clipped from V and 4 bases from J, the junction kept 2 bases outside the gene matches. CDR1 is LNHDA and CDR2 is SQIVND in the germline V gene (reference sequence). The CDR3 here is CASSVGQGYEQYF. In DNA form, the CDR3 reads TGTGCCAGTAGTGTGGGACAGGGGTACGAGCAGTACTTC.

The V call is TRBV4-1, the J call TRBJ1-6; 11 bases map to TRBD1. The CDR3 has 18 amino acids. The J segment lost 5 bases and the V segment lost 0 bases, leaving 6 bases of the junction unmatched. Germline lookup yields CDR1 MGHRA and CDR2 YSYEKL. CDR3 in amino acids: CASSQDPDRGRDNSPLHF. DNA for the CDR3: TGCGCCAGCAGCCAAGATCCGGACAGGGGGCGAGATAATTCACCCCTCCACTTT.

About this clone itself: Other DNA sequences in this specimen translate into the identical CDR3. V usage is TRBV5-6 and J usage is TRBJ2-3; D uncertain. V dropped 0 bases and J dropped 5 bases, with 4 bases sitting between them. The germline CDR1 and CDR2 sequences are SGHDT and YYEEEE. The CDR3 has 12 amino acids. In nucleotides, the CDR3 is TGTGCCAGCAGCTTGGGACTAGATACGCAGTATTTT. Residues: CASSLGLDTQYF.

The rearrangement links TRBV19 to TRBJ2-5; a weak D match, TRBD1 (5 bases). The CDR3 length is 13 residues. The V and J ends lost 6 bases and 3 bases respectively, with 11 bases between them. CDR1 is LNHDA, CDR2 SQIVND, per germline (reference sequence). The CDR3 loop reads CASSNSGKETQYF. In DNA form, the CDR3 reads TGTGCCAGTAGCAACTCAGGGAAAGAGACCCAGTACTTC.